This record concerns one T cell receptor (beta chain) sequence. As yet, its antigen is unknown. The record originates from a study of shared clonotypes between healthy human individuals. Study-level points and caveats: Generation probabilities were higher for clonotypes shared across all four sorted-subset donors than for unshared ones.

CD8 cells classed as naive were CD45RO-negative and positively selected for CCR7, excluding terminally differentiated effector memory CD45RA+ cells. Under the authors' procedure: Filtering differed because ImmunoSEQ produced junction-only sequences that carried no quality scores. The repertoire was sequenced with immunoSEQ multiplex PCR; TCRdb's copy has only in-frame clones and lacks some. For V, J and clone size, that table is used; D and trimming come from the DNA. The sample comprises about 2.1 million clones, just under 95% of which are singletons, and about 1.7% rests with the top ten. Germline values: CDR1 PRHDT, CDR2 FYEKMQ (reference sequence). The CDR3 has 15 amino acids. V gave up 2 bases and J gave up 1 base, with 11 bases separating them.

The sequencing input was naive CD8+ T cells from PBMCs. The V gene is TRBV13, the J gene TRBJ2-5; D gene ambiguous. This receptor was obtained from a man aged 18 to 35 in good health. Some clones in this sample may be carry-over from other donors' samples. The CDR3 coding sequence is TGTGCCAGCAGCTTACTTCGCGACCTCCAAGAGACCCAGTACTTC. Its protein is CASSLLRDLQETQYF.